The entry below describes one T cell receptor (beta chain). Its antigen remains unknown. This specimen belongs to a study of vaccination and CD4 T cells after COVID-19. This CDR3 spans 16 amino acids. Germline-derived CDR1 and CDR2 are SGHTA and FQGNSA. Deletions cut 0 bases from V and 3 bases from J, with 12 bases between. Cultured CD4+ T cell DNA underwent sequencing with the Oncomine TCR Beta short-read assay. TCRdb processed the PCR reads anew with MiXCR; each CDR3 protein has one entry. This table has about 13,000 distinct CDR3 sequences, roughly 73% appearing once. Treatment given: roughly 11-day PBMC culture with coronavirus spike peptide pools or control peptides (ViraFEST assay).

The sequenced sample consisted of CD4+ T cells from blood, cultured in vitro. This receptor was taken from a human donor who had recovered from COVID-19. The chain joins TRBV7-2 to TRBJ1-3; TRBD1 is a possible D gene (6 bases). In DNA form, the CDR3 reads TGTGCCAGCAGCTTAGCTACAGGGCTCAGTGGAAACACCATATATTTT. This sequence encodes CASSLATGLSGNTIYF.